The 23 T cell receptor beta chains below were found in one sample sequenced in a study of regulatory T cells in long-lasting Graves disease. The authors built TCR beta libraries using iRepertoire HTBI primers and Arm-PCR of CDR3 regions. TCRdb re-analysed the multiplex PCR reads in MiXCR, keeping a single row per CDR3 protein. This table holds fewer than 450,000 distinct CDR3 sequences, about 15% found once. The time point here: newly diagnosed GD, antithyroid drugs for less than 3 months. PBMC-extracted RNA yielded the TCR library. These data were likewise used in another study, on T cells in Graves' hyperthyroidism and ophthalmopathy.

Material: peripheral blood mononuclear cells (PBMCs), obtained at new diagnosis, from a patient treated with antithyroid drugs. These receptors all come from a woman in her forties with Graves disease.

V and J are TRBV4-2 and TRBJ2-6; D possibly corresponds to TRBD1 (5 bases). Germline CDR1 and CDR2: LGHNA and YNFKEQ. The V gene lost 5 bases and the J gene lost 3 bases, with 14 bases spanning the gap. The CDR3 has 16 residues. The CDR3 sequence is CASSKGHDGGANVLTF. The CDR3 coding sequence is TGTGCCAGCAGCAAGGGGCACGATGGTGGGGCCAACGTCCTGACTTTC.

This clonotype was found many times. The chain employs TRBV9 and TRBJ2-7; D perhaps matches TRBD2 (6 bases). Trimming cost V 1 base and J 5 bases, with 10 bases left between them. CDR3 length: 13 amino acids. The germline CDR1 and CDR2 sequences are SGDLS and YYNGEE. CDR3 DNA sequence: TGTGCCAGCAGCGTAAGGTCGGGAGACGAGCAGTACTTC. It encodes CASSVRSGDEQYF.

The chain couples TRBV6-1 to TRBJ2-7; tentatively, D is TRBD1 or TRBD2 (5 bases each). The CDR3 extends over 17 amino acids. Germline assignment: CDR1 MNHNS and CDR2 SASEGT. Trimming pared 2 bases from V and 2 bases from J, leaving 19 bases between. The CDR3 region has the DNA TGTGCCAGCAGTGAAAACTCTCCGGGCCGAGGGGCCTACGAGCAGTACTTC. Protein product: CASSENSPGRGAYEQYF.

This clonotype was observed a handful of times. V is TRBV6-1 and J is TRBJ2-6; 7 positions agree with TRBD1. This CDR3 has 17 amino acids. V shed 5 bases and J 4 bases; nucleotides not matched to a gene: 11. CDR1 MNHNS and CDR2 SASEGT come from the germline V gene. The CDR3 DNA reads TGTGCCAGCAGTACCCGACAGGGCCAGGGAGGGGCCAACGTCCTGACTTTC. It is translated as CASSTRQGQGGANVLTF.

The rearrangement joins TRBV3-1 to TRBJ1-5; TRBD1 is a possible D gene (5 bases). This CDR3 is built from 15 residues. The germline CDR1 and CDR2 sequences are LGHDT and YNNKEL (reference sequence). V was clipped by 4 bases and J by 5 bases, with 15 bases between them. The CDR3: CASSLSHGGDQPQHF. The CDR3, as DNA: TGTGCCAGCAGCCTATCTCACGGGGGGGATCAGCCCCAGCATTTT.

Many counts were recorded for this clonotype. The chain links TRBV28 to TRBJ1-2; TRBD1 is a possible D gene (6 bases). The CDR3 length is 17 residues. V lost 5 bases and J 0 bases, leaving 19 bases between the germline ends. Germline V gene sequence: CDR1 MDHEN, CDR2 SYDVKM. The CDR3 protein is CASSPRTVRPANYGYTF. The CDR3 nucleotides read TGTGCCAGCAGTCCCCGGACAGTGAGGCCCGCTAACTATGGCTACACCTTC.

About this clonotype: This may stem from a read error, because a much larger clone lies one nucleotide away. V is TRBV20-1 and J is TRBJ2-7; TRBD2 aligns across 9 bases. Germline CDR1 and CDR2: DFQATT and SNEGSKA (reference sequence). This CDR3 contains 17 residues. The CDR3 sequence is CSANSHRASGTSYERYF. For the CDR3, the DNA is TGCAGTGCTAACTCCCATCGTGCTAGCGGGACCTCCTACGAGCGGTACTTC.

This clonotype came up a few times. This sequence joins TRBV19 and TRBJ2-7; 11 positions match TRBD2. The CDR3 has 18 amino acids. Germline trimming cut 0 bases from V and 4 bases from J; bases unmatched to any gene: 11. Germline loops: CDR1 LNHDA, CDR2 SQIVND (reference sequence). CDR3 DNA sequence: TGTGCCAGTAGTATAGATCTGCCGCTAGCGGGAGGATCGTACGAGCAGTACTTC. It codes for CASSIDLPLAGGSYEQYF.

As for this clonotype: A much larger clone differs from this one at a single base, so this may be a read error. V and J are TRBV18 and TRBJ2-1, with 7 bases identical to TRBD1. V lost 1 base and J lost 5; bases outside the gene matches: 2. CDR3 size: 14 residues. Looked up from germline, CDR1 is KGHSH and CDR2 is LQKENI. Here the CDR3 reads CASSPHQGDNEQFF. CDR3 in DNA: TGTGCCAGCTCACCACACCAGGGGGACAATGAGCAGTTCTTC.

The sample holds many counts of this clonotype. The chain carries TRBV28 and TRBJ2-7; 11 nucleotides agree with TRBD2. The CDR3 loop spans 14 amino acids. Germline CDR1 MDHEN, CDR2 SYDVKM. Trimming removed 5 bases from V and 9 bases from J; junction bases left unmatched: 9. This chain's CDR3 is CASSVSGRAGLQYF. DNA for the CDR3: TGTGCCAGCAGTGTTAGCGGGAGGGCCGGTTTGCAGTACTTC. Looking up the rest from reference TRBV28 and TRBJ2-7 gives the full variable domain: DVKVTQSSRYLVKRTGEKVFLECVQDMDHENMFWYRQDPGLGLRLIYFSYDVKMKEKGDIPEGYSVSREKKERFSLILESASTNQTSMYLCASSVSGRAGLQYFGPGTRLTVT.

This clonotype was picked up a small number of times. V gene TRBV9 combines with J gene TRBJ2-1; 7 positions match TRBD2. Germline loops: CDR1 SGDLS, CDR2 YYNGEE. V dropped 0 bases and J dropped 1; count of bases not matched to a gene: 7. The CDR3 totals 17 residues. CDR3 sequence reads: CASSVDSLAESYNEQFF. The CDR3 DNA is TGTGCCAGCAGCGTAGACTCTCTAGCGGAATCCTACAATGAGCAGTTCTTC.

The chain couples TRBV6-9 to TRBJ2-1; TRBD2 matches at 10 bases. The germline CDR1 and CDR2 sequences are MNHGY and SVAAGI. V shed 3 bases, J shed 9 bases, and the junction held 11 bases outside the gene matches. This CDR3 has 16 amino acids. The CDR3 here is CASSYRPGLAMVEQFF. CDR3 sequence (DNA): TGTGCCAGCAGTTACAGGCCGGGACTAGCGATGGTTGAGCAGTTCTTC.

This clonotype has at least ten counts. The rearrangement joins TRBV20-1 to TRBJ2-7; 10 positions agree with TRBD1. V lost 2 bases to trimming and J lost 3 bases; unmatched junction nucleotides: 10. The CDR3 contains 16 residues. CDR1 DFQATT and CDR2 SNEGSKA come from the germline V gene (reference sequence). The CDR3 sequence: CSARPDRGRGDYEQYF. The CDR3, as DNA: TGCAGTGCTAGACCCGACAGGGGGCGAGGGGACTACGAGCAGTACTTC.

This clonotype occurred many times. The chain employs TRBV11-3 and TRBJ2-1; perhaps TRBD2 as D (5 bases). Germline V lookup: CDR1 SGHNT, CDR2 YENEEA. V gave up 6 bases and J gave up 0 bases, with 9 bases separating them. This CDR3 contains 14 residues. The CDR3 nucleotides are TGTGCCAGCAGAAGTCGGGACTCCTACAATGAGCAGTTCTTC. This translates into CASRSRDSYNEQFF.

This clonotype was seen repeatedly, ten times or more. The rearrangement links TRBV11-3 to TRBJ2-3; 8 bases line up with TRBD2. The CDR3 runs to 16 residues. Germline CDR1 and CDR2: SGHNT and YENEEA. V shed 5 bases and J 4 bases; nucleotides not matched to a gene: 11. The CDR3: CASSPSNGRGADTQYF. CDR3 sequence (DNA): TGTGCCAGCAGCCCCTCCAACGGGAGGGGTGCAGATACGCAGTATTTT.

This clonotype has a count of ten or more. The gene calls are TRBV30 and TRBJ2-2; no clear D gene. The CDR3 extends over 11 amino acids. From germline, CDR1 is GTSNPN and CDR2 SVGIG (reference sequence). The germline V and J ends were trimmed by 1 base and 8 bases, with 5 bases remaining between them. The CDR3: CAWSDTGELFF. As DNA, the CDR3 is TGTGCCTGGAGTGATACGGGGGAGCTGTTTTTT.

This clonotype was recorded at least ten times. J is TRBJ1-1 and V is TRBV20-1; D uncertain. The CDR3 is 11 residues long. Trimming pared 2 bases from V and 6 bases from J, leaving 7 bases between. Germline values: CDR1 DFQATT, CDR2 SNEGSKA (reference sequence). The DNA of the CDR3 is TGCAGTGCTAGATTGCGATCTGAAGCTTTCTTT. It is translated as CSARLRSEAFF.

Ten or more counts support this clonotype. CDR3 amino acids: CASSYEYEQYF. CDR3 nucleotide sequence: TGTGCCAGCAGTTATGAGTACGAGCAGTACTTC. The chain recombines TRBV6-2 or TRBV6-3 with TRBJ2-7; D gene unclear. Trimming left V 3 bases short and J 4 bases short, with 4 bases between. The CDR3 extends over 11 amino acids. Per the germline V gene, CDR1 is MNHEY and CDR2 is SVGEGT.

This clonotype was seen many times. The V call is TRBV12-3 or TRBV12-4, the J call TRBJ2-1; D possibly corresponds to TRBD2 (5 bases). V lost 7 bases, J lost 2 bases, and 18 bases lay in between. There are 16 residues in the CDR3. CDR3 amino acids: CASNNARNGAYNEQFF. CDR3 DNA sequence: TGTGCCAGCAATAACGCACGAAACGGGGCCTACAATGAGCAGTTCTTC.

This clonotype was recorded many times. V gene TRBV28 combines with J gene TRBJ2-3, with D tentatively TRBD1 (5 bases). The CDR3 runs 13 residues. The germline V gene has CDR1 MDHEN and CDR2 SYDVKM. V gave up 1 base and J gave up 8 bases, with 10 bases separating them. The CDR3 spells CASSLSMQGTQYF. CDR3 coding DNA: TGTGCCAGCAGTTTATCGATGCAGGGTACGCAGTATTTT.

This clonotype was observed a few times. This sequence joins TRBV4-1 and TRBJ1-6; TRBD1 matches at 8 bases. The CDR3 has 16 amino acids. The trim removed 1 base at V and 7 bases at J, leaving 6 bases unmatched. Germline CDR1 MGHRA, CDR2 YSYEKL. CDR3 in DNA: TGCGCCAGCAGCCAAGCTGGCACAGGGGGAAATTCACCCCTCCACTTT. Encoded protein: CASSQAGTGGNSPLHF.

The gene calls are TRBV6-2 or TRBV6-3 and TRBJ1-5; 8 nucleotides agree with TRBD1. V lost 5 bases and J lost 0; bases outside the gene matches: 6. This CDR3 region has 16 residues. From germline, CDR1 is MNHEY and CDR2 SVGEGT. For the CDR3, the DNA is TGTGCCAGCAGTCGACAGGGGATATATAGCAATCAGCCCCAGCATTTT. Protein product: CASSRQGIYSNQPQHF.

In this sample, this clonotype turned up many times. The chain uses TRBV7-2 and TRBJ2-1; possible D gene TRBD2, 6 bases. This CDR3 spans 14 amino acids. The germline V gene encodes CDR1 SGHTA and CDR2 FQGNSA. Trimming left V 1 base short and J 5 bases short, with 9 bases between. The CDR3 spells CASSLVSGNNEQFF. DNA for the CDR3: TGTGCCAGCAGCTTAGTTAGCGGCAACAATGAGCAGTTCTTC.